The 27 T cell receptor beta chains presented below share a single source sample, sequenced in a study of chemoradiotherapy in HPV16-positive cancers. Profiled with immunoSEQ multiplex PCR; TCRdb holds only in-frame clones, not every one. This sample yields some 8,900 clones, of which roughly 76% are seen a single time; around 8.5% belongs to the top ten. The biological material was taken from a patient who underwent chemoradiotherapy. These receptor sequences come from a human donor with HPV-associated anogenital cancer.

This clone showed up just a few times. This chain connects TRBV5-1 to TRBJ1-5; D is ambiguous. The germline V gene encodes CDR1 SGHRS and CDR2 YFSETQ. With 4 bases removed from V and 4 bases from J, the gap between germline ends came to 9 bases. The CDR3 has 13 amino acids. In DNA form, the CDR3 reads TGCGCCAGCAGCGCAGAGCTTAATCAGCCCCAGCATTTT. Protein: CASSAELNQPQHF.

CDR3 bases: TGTGCCAGCAGCTTAAGCCTAGCGGAGGCCCAAGATACGCAGTATTTT. This encodes CASSLSLAEAQDTQYF. The V and J genes are TRBV7-2 and TRBJ2-3; 7 positions agree with TRBD2. Germline-derived CDR1 and CDR2 are SGHTA and FQGNSA. The CDR3 sequence is 16 residues long. V lost 2 bases to trimming and J lost 5 bases; unmatched junction nucleotides: 10. The variable domain in full, completed from reference TRBV7-2 and TRBJ2-3, reads GAGVSQSPSNKVTEKGKDVELRCDPISGHTALYWYRQSLGQGLEFLIYFQGNSAPDKSGLPSDRFSAERTGGSVSTLTIQRTQQEDSAVYLCASSLSLAEAQDTQYFGPGTRLTVL.

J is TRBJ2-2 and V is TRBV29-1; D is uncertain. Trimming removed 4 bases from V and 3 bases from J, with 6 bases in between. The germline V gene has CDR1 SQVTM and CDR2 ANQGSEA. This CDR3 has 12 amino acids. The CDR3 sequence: CSVARYTGELFF. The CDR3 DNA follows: TGCAGCGTTGCTAGGTACACCGGGGAGCTGTTTTTT.

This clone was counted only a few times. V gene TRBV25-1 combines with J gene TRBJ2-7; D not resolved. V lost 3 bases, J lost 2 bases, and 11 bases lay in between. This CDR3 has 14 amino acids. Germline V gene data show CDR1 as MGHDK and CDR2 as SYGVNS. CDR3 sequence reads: CASSDFQDPYEQYF. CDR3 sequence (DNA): TGTGCCAGCAGTGATTTCCAAGACCCCTACGAGCAGTACTTC.

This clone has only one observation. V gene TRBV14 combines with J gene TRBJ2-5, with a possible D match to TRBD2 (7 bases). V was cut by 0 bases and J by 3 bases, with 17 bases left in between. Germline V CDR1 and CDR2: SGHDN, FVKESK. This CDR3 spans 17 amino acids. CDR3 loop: CASSQDAGAGAEETQYF. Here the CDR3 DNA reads TGTGCCAGCAGCCAAGATGCGGGGGCTGGAGCGGAAGAGACCCAGTACTTC.

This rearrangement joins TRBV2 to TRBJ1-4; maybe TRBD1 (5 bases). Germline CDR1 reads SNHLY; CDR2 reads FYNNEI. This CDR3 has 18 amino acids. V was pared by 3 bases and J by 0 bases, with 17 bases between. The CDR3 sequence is CASSDKFGRETTNEKLFF. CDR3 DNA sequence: TGTGCCAGCAGTGATAAGTTTGGCAGGGAGACAACTAATGAAAAACTGTTTTTT.

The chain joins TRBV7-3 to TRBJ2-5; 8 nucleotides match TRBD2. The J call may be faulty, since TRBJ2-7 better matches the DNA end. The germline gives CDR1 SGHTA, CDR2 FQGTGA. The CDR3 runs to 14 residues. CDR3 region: CASSVTSGPYEQYF. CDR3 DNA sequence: TGTGCCAGCAGCGTTACTAGCGGTCCCTACGAGCAGTACTTC.

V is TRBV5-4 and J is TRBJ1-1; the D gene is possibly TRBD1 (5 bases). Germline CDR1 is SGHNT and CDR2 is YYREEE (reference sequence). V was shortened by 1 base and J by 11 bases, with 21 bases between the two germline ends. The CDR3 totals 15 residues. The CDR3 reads CASSLLGGAVFEAFF. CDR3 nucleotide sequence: TGTGCCAGCAGCTTGCTGGGAGGGGCTGTTTTTGAGGCTTTCTTT.

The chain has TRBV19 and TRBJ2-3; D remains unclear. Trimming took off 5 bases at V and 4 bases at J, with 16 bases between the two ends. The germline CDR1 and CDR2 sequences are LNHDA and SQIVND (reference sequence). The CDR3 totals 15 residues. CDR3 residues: CASSAGPTGADTQYF. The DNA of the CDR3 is TGTGCCAGTAGTGCCGGGCCCACCGGCGCAGATACGCAGTATTTT.

The CDR3 region is CASSYSGGTEAFF. In DNA form, the CDR3 reads TGTGCCAGCAGTTACTCAGGGGGGACTGAAGCTTTCTTT. The rearrangement links TRBV6-5 to TRBJ1-1, with a tentative D call TRBD1 (6 bases). CDR1 and CDR2 (germline): MNHEY, SVGAGI. The CDR3 sequence is 13 residues long. Trimming took 0 bases from V and 5 from J, leaving 7 bases between them.

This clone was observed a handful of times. The CDR3 loop is CATSRNGGDNEKLFF. The CDR3 DNA is TGTGCCACCAGCAGAAACGGGGGCGATAATGAAAAACTGTTTTTT. V is TRBV15 and J is TRBJ1-4; D might be TRBD1 (6 bases). The V gene's germline CDR1 is LNHNV and CDR2 YYDKDF (reference sequence). Deletions cut 2 bases from V and 4 bases from J, with 11 bases between. The CDR3 sequence is 15 residues long.

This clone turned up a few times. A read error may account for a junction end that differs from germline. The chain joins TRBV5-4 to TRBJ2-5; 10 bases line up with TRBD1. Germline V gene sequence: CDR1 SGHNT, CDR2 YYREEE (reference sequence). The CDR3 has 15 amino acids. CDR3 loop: CASSRAGTGDEIQYF. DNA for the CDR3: TGTGCCAGCAGCAGAGCCGGGACAGGGGACGAGATCCAGTACTTC.

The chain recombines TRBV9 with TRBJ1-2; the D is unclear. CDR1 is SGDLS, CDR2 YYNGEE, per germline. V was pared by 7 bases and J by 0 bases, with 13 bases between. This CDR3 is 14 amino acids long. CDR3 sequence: CASGPGNANYGYTF. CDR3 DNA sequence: TGTGCCAGCGGCCCCGGGAACGCTAACTATGGCTACACCTTC.

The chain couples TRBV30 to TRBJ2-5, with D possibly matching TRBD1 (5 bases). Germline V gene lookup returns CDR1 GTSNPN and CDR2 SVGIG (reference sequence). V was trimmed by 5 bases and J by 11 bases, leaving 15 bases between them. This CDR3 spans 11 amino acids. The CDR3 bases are TGTGCCTGGGGATTACAGGCTTCGCAGTACTTC. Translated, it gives CAWGLQASQYF.

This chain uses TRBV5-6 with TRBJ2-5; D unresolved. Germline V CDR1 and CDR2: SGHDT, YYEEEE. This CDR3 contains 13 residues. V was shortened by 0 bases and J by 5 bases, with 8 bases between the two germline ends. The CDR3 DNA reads TGTGCCAGCAGCTTGGGTACCGAGGAGACCCAGTACTTC. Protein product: CASSLGTEETQYF.

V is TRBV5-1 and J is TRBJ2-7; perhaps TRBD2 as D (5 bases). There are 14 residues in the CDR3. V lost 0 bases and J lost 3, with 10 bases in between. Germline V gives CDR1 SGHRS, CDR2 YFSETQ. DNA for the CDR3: TGCGCCAGCAGCTTGGCGGGGAGAGGCTACGAGCAGTACTTC. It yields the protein CASSLAGRGYEQYF.

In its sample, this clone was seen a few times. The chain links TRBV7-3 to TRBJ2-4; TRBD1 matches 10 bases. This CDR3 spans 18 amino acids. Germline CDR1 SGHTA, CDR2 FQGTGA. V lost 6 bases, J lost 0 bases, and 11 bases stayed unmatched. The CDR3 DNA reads TGTGCCAGCAGAGGAGGGACAGGGGTGGGGGGAGCCAAAAACATTCAGTACTTC. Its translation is CASRGGTGVGGAKNIQYF.

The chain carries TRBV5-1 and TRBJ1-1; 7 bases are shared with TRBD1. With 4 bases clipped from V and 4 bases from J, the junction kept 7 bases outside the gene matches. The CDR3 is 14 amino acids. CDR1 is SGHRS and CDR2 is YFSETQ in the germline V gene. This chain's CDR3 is CASSDQGGVTEAFF. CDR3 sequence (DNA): TGCGCCAGCAGCGACCAGGGGGGGGTCACTGAAGCTTTCTTT.

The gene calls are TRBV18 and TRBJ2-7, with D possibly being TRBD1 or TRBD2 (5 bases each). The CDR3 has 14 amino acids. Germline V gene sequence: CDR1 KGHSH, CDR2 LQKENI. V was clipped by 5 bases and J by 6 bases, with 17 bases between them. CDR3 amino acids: CASSAGTELGEQYF. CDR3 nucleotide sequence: TGTGCCAGCTCAGCCGGGACGGAGCTAGGCGAGCAGTACTTC.

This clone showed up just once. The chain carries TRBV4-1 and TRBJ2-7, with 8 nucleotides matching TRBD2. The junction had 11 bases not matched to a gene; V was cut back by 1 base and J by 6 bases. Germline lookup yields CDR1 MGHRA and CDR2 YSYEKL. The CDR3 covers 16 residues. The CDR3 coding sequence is TGCGCCAGCAGCCAAGGGGGCGGAGCGGGAGCCCGCGAGCAGTACTTC. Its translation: CASSQGGGAGAREQYF.

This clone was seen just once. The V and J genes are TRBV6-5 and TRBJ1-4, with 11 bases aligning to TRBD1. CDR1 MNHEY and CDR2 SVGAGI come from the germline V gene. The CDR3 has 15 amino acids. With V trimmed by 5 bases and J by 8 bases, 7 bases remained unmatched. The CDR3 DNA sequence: TGTGCCAGCAGTGCCCGGACAGGGGGCGGCGAAAAACTGTTTTTT. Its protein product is CASSARTGGGEKLFF.

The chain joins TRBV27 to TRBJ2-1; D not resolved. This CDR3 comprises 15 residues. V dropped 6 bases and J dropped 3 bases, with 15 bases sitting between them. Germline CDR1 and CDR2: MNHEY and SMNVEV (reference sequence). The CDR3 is CASSVTREYYNEQFF. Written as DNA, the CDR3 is TGTGCCAGCAGCGTAACAAGGGAATACTACAATGAGCAGTTCTTC.

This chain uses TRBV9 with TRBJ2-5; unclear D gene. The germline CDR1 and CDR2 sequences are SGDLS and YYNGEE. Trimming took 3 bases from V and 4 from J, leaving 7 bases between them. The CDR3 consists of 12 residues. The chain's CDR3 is CASSGGSETQYF. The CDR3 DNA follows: TGTGCCAGCAGCGGGGGTTCAGAGACCCAGTACTTC. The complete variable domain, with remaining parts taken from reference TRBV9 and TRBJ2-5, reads DSGVTQTPKHLITATGQRVTLRCSPRSGDLSVYWYQQSLDQGLQFLIQYYNGEERAKGNILERFSAQQFPDLHSELNLSSLELGDSALYFCASSGGSETQYFGPGTRLLVL.

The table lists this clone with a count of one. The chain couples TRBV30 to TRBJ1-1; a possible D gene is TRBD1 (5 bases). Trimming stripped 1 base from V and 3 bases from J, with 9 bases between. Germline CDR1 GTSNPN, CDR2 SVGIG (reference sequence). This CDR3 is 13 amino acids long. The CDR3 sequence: CAWSGQIYTEAFF. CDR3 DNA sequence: TGTGCCTGGAGTGGACAGATTTACACTGAAGCTTTCTTT.

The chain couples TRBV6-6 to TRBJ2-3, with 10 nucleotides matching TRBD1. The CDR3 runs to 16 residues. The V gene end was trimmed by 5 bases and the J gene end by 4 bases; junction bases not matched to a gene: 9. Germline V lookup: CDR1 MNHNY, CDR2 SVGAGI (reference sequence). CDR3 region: CASSRPGTGDPDTQYF. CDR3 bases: TGTGCCAGCAGTCGACCCGGGACAGGGGACCCAGATACGCAGTATTTT.

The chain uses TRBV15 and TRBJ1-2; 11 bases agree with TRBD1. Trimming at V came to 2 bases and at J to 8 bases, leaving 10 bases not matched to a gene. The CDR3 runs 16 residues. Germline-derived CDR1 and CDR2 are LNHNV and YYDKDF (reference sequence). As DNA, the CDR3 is TGTGCCACCAGCAGATCCATGGGACAGGGGGAGTGGGGCTACACCTTC. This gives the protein CATSRSMGQGEWGYTF.

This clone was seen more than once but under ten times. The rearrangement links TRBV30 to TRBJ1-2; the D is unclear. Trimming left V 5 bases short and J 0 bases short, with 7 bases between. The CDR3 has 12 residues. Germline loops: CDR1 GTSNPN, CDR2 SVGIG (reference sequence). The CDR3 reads CAWAPTNYGYTF. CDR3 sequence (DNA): TGTGCCTGGGCCCCAACTAACTATGGCTACACCTTC.